This TCR beta chain originates from a study of blood T cells in healthy people across ages. Points from the study as a whole: The fall in TCR beta diversity per million T cells was roughly linear with age.

Primers used in a second PCR of roughly 7 to 12 cycles were a sample-barcoded 5' primer and a J-beta primer mix. TCRdb itself ran the 5' RACE reads through MiXCR, one entry per CDR3 protein. The profile shows over 1.5 million distinct CDR3 sequences, around half of them singletons. This CDR3 has 17 residues. Germline CDR1 and CDR2: MNHNY and SVGAGI (reference sequence). As concerns this clonotype: Its matching antigen is unknown.

This TCR came from a woman between 35 and 50 years old in good health. The specimen was blood. The chain joins TRBV6-6 to TRBJ2-4; D perhaps matches TRBD1 (7 bases). Near its end, the DNA agrees better with TRBJ2-7, so the J call may be wrong. CDR3 in DNA: TGTGCCAGCAGTTACTCGAAAACCAGGGGGGTTCTCTACGAGCAGTACTTC. Translating gives CASSYSKTRGVLYEQYF.